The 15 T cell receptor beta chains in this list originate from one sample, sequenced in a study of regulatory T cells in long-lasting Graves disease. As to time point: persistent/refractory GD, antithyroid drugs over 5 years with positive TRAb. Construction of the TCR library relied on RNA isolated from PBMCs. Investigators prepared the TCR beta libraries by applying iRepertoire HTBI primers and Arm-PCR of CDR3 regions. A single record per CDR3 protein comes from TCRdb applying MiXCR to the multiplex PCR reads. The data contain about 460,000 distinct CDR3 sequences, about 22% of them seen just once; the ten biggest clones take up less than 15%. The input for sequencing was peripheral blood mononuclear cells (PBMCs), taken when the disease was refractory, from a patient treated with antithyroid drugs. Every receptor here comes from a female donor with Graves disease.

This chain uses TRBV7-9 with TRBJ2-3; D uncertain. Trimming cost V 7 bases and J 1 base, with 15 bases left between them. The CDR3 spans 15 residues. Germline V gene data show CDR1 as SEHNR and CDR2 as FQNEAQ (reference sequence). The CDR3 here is CASNRAASGTDTQYF. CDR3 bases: TGTGCCAGCAACCGAGCTGCGAGTGGCACAGATACGCAGTATTTT.

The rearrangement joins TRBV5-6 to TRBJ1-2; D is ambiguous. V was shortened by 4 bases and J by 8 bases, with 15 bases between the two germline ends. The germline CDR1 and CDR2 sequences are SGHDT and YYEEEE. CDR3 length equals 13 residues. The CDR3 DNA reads TGTGCCAGCAGCCTCGGACGGTTCGGGGGCTACACCTTC. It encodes CASSLGRFGGYTF.

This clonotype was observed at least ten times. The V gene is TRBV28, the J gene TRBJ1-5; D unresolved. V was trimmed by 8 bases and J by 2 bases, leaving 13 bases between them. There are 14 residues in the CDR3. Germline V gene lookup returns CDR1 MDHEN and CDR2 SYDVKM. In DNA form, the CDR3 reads TGTGCCAGCGTGACTCCCGAGGGCAATCAGCCCCAGCATTTT. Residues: CASVTPEGNQPQHF.

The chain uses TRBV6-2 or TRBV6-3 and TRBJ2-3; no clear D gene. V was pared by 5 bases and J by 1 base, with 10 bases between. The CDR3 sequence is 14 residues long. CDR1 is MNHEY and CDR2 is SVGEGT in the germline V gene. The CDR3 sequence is CASSEGRGTDTQYF. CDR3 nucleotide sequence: TGTGCCAGCAGTGAAGGAAGGGGCACAGATACGCAGTATTTT.

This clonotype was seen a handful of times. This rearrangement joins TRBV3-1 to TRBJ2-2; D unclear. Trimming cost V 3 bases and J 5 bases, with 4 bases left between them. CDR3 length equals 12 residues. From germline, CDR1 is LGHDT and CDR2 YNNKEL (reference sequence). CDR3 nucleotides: TGTGCCAGCAGCCATTGGACCGGGGAGCTGTTTTTT. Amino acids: CASSHWTGELFF.

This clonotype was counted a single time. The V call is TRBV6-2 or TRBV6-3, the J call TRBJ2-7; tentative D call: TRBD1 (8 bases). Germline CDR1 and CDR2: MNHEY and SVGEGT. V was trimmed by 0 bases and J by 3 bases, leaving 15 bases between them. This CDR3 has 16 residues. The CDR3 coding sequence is TGTGCCAGCAGTTACTCCGGACAGGGAGGGAGCTACGAGCAGTACTTC. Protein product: CASSYSGQGGSYEQYF.

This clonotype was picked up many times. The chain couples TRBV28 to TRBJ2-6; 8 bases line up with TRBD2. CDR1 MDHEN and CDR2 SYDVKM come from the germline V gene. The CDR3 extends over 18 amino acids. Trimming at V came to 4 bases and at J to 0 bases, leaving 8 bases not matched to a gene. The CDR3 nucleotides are TGTGCCAGCAGTTCCCTATCGAGCGGGAGCTCTGGGGCCAACGTCCTGACTTTC. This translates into CASSSLSSGSSGANVLTF.

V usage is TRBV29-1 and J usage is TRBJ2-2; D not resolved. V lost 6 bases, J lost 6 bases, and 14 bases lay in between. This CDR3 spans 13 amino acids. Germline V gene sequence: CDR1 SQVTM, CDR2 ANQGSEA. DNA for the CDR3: TGCAGCGTCCCAAAGCCCGGCGCCGGGGAGCTGTTTTTT. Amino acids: CSVPKPGAGELFF.

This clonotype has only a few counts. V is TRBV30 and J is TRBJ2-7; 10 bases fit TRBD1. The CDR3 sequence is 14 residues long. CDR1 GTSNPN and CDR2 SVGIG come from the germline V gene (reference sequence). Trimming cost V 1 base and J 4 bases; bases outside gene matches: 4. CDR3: CAWSGQGAEYEQYF. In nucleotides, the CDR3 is TGTGCCTGGAGTGGACAGGGGGCAGAATACGAGCAGTACTTC.

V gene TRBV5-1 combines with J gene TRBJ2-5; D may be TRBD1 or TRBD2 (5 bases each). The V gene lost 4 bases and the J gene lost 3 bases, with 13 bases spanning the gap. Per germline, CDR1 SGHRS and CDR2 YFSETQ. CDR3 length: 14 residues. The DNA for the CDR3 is TGCGCCAGCAGCCGCACTAGGGGAGAAGAGACCCAGTACTTC. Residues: CASSRTRGEETQYF.

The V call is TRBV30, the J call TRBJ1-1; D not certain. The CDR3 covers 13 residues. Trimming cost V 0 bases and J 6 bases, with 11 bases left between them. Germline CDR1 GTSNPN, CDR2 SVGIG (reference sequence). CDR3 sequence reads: CAWSVQGPSEAFF. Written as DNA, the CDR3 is TGTGCCTGGAGTGTACAAGGGCCGTCTGAAGCTTTCTTT.

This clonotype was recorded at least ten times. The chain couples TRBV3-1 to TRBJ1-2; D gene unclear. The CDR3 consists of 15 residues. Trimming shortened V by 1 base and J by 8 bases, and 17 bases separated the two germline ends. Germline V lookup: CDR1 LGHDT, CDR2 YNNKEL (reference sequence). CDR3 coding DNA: TGTGCCAGCAGCCAAGCGATCCAGGCTCGGAGGGGCTACACCTTC. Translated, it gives CASSQAIQARRGYTF.

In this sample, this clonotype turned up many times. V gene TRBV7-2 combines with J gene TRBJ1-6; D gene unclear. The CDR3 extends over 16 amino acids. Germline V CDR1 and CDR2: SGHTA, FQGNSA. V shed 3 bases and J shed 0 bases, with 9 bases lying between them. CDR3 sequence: CASSFYPSSYNSPLHF. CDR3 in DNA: TGTGCCAGCAGCTTTTATCCGAGCTCCTATAATTCACCCCTCCACTTT.

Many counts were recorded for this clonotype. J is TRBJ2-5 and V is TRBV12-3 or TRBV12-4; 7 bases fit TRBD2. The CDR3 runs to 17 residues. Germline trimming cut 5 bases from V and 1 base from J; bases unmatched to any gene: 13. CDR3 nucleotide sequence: TGTGCCAGCAGTCCTGTCGGGGGGTCCCTTTTCCAAGAGACCCAGTACTTC. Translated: CASSPVGGSLFQETQYF.

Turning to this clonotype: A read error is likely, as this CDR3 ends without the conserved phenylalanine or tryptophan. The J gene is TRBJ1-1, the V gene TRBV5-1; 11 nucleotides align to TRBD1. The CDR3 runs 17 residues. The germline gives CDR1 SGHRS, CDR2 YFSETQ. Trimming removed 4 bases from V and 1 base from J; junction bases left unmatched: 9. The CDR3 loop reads CASSAGQGGFGNTEAFS. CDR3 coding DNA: TGCGCCAGCAGCGCGGGACAGGGGGGATTCGGGAACACTGAAGCTTTCTCT.